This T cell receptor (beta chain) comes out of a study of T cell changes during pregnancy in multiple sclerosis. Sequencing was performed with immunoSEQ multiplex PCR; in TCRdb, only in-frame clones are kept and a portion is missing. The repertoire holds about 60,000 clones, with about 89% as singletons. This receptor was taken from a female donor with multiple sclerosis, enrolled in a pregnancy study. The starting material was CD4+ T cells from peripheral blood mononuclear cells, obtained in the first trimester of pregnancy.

In nucleotides, the CDR3 is TGTGCCAGCAGCGTATTGTCAGGGTTTGGGGAGACCCAGTACTTC. It translates to CASSVLSGFGETQYF. V and J are TRBV9 and TRBJ2-5; D is perhaps TRBD1 (5 bases). Germline CDR1 and CDR2: SGDLS and YYNGEE. The CDR3 is made up of 15 amino acids. Trimming shortened V by 1 base and J by 5 bases, and 15 bases separated the two germline ends.